This T cell receptor beta chain is drawn from a study of blood T cell repertoires in COVID-19. Across the whole study: The United States, Italy and Spain provided the acute and convalescent COVID-19 samples. In each case, the material was cDNA or gDNA derived from T cells, B-cell-depleted T cells, or PBMCs.

Per the germline V gene, CDR1 is SGHRS and CDR2 is YFSETQ. V was trimmed by 3 bases and J by 8 bases, leaving 15 bases between them. CDR3 length: 14 residues. This clone has a single count. Participants reported their clinical history, and cohort assignment relied on those reports. In the source study's methods: Reference gene primer amplification in the assay estimated nucleated cell counts. The protocol was immunoSEQ multiplex PCR, while the TCRdb copy is restricted to in-frame clones and leaves out a portion. From that table come the V and J calls and clone size; the DNA was used to work out D and trimming. The sample lists 250,000 or so clones; 75% to 90% were seen once.

This chain links TRBV5-1 with TRBJ2-1; the D gene is possibly TRBD1 (6 bases). This TCR came from a woman aged 45-59 years who had recovered from COVID-19. Sequencing used PBMCs or T cells enriched from blood (not recorded which). CDR3 in DNA: TGCGCCAGCAGCTATGGACAGCTTGGGGATGAGCAGTTCTTC. This codes for CASSYGQLGDEQFF.